This TCR beta chain originates from a study of identical twins. The study's findings and limits: Cross-sectional statistical analysis, not tracking of the same donors, underpinned the conclusions. Within monozygotic twins, out-of-frame TCR alpha sharing was underestimated by the models.

As to this clonotype: No antigen is known for it.

Trimming removed 2 bases at V and 7 bases at J, with 8 bases between. Germline CDR1 reads KGHSH; CDR2 reads LQKENI. This CDR3 has 13 amino acids. A universal primer binding site was introduced by template switching. The final cDNA contained unique molecular identifiers. TCRdb fed the 5' RACE reads into MiXCR, producing one record per CDR3 protein. This sample has hundreds of thousands of distinct CDR3 sequences, with roughly an eighth found just once. These data are also associated with another study on yellow fever vaccine responses in identical twins.

The sequencing input was PBMCs. The chain has TRBV18 and TRBJ2-2; D not certain. The origin of this receptor is a woman between 18 and 29 years old in good health. For the CDR3, the DNA is TGTGCCAGCTCACCATACCACGTCGGGGAGCTGTTTTTT. Translated, it gives CASSPYHVGELFF.